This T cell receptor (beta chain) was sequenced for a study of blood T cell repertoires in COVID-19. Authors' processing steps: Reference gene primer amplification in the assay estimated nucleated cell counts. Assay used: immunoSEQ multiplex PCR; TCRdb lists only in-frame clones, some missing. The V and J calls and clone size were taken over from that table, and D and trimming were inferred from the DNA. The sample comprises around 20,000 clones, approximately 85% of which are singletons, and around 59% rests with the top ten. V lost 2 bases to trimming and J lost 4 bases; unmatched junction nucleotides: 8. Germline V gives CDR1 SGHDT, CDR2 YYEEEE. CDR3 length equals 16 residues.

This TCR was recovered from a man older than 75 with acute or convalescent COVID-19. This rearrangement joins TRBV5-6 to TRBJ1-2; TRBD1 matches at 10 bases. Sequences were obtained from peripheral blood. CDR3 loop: CASSFFDRGPVYGYTF. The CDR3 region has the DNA TGTGCCAGCAGCTTTTTTGACAGGGGGCCCGTCTATGGCTACACCTTC.